Listed here is a single T cell receptor (beta chain). Its antigen remains unknown. Systemic immunosuppression or a history of autoimmune disease excluded patients. CDR3 size: 14 residues. Per the germline V gene, CDR1 is MNHNS and CDR2 is SASEGT. V was shortened by 8 bases and J by 11 bases, with 21 bases between the two germline ends. These data originate in a study of OX40 agonist ivuxolimab in advanced cancers. Study context: At 0.01 to 10 mg/kg, ivuxolimab was administered intravenously to patients every 2 weeks.

Measured with immunoSEQ multiplex PCR; TCRdb has only the in-frame clones, and not every one. The top ten hold around 0.35% of the sample, which has 60,000 to 85,000 clones, more than 90% seen once. Whole-study results and caveats: Individuals who were partial responders at 0.1-3.0 mg/kg had clonal expansion that ranked among the lowest. CD8+ T cells were the subset that, on average, had more expanded clones than CD4+.

This clonotype originated in an adult with an advanced solid tumor such as melanoma, head and neck, liver or kidney cancer. The chain couples TRBV6-1 to TRBJ1-4, with D maybe TRBD1 (6 bases). The material was CD4+ or CD8+ T cells sorted from blood, obtained in a trial of the OX40 agonist ivuxolimab. Written as DNA, the CDR3 is TGTGCCAGCGGTCCTGAGGGACACTTAGTTAAACTGTTTTTT. This sequence encodes CASGPEGHLVKLFF.